There are a few counts of the clone carrying this TCR beta chain. This table comes from immunoSEQ multiplex PCR, and its TCRdb copy is limited to in-frame clones, with some not included. The sample lists 950,000 to 1,100,000 clones, around 78% seen once, with 0.55% to 0.7% in the top ten. The sample belongs to a study of shared clonotypes between healthy human individuals. All donors were healthy HIV-negative adults lacking recent acute infections or vaccinations. Sequencing was done on a sample of memory CD4+ T cells from PBMCs. Sample subset: CD45RA-negative fraction. The receptor's source is a man younger than 35 in good health. Some clones in this sample may be carry-over from other donors' samples.

In DNA, the CDR3 is TGTGCCAGCTCTTCCGGGACTCTTTACACCGGGGAGCTGTTTTTT. It encodes CASSSGTLYTGELFF. The genes are TRBV18 and TRBJ2-2; maybe TRBD2 (6 bases). The CDR3 spans 15 residues. Per germline, CDR1 KGHSH and CDR2 LQKENI. Trimming took off 6 bases at V and 3 bases at J, with 14 bases between the two ends. Complete variable domain (other parts from reference TRBV18 and TRBJ2-2): NAGVMQNPRHLVRRRGQEARLRCSPMKGHSHVYWYRQLPEEGLKFMVYLQKENIIDESGMPKERFSAEFPKEGPSILRIQQVVRGDSAAYFCASSSGTLYTGELFFGEGSRLTVL.